The sequence of this T cell receptor (beta chain) was determined in a study of cytomegalovirus exposure and HLA in healthy donors. Study-wide findings and caveats: Listed as cytomegalovirus-associated were around 160 TCR beta chains. In vitro checks showed that three CMV-associated chains really do target CMV antigens. Cytomegalovirus status was reportedly diagnosed by the classifier with high sensitivity and specificity.

The validation cohort, a group of 90 to 150 subjects, included the donors and was separate from the roughly 670-subject first cohort. CDR1 is LNHDA, CDR2 SQIVND, per germline (reference sequence). V trimming: 4 bases; J trimming: 6 bases; junction bases outside the gene matches: 5. The CDR3 sequence is 14 residues long. Concerning this clone itself: Its antigen is not identified.

Clones were sequenced by immunoSEQ multiplex PCR, and TCRdb holds only the in-frame ones, with some missing. The sample carries 200,000 to 300,000 clones, about 90% recorded once. The rearrangement links TRBV19 to TRBJ2-1; 8 bases are a match to TRBD2. The sequencing sample was made of PBMCs. The receptor was derived from a woman under 40 in good health and CMV-seropositive. This CDR3 reads CASSTRTSSNEQFF. In DNA form, the CDR3 reads TGTGCCAGTAGTACAAGGACTAGCAGCAATGAGCAGTTCTTC.